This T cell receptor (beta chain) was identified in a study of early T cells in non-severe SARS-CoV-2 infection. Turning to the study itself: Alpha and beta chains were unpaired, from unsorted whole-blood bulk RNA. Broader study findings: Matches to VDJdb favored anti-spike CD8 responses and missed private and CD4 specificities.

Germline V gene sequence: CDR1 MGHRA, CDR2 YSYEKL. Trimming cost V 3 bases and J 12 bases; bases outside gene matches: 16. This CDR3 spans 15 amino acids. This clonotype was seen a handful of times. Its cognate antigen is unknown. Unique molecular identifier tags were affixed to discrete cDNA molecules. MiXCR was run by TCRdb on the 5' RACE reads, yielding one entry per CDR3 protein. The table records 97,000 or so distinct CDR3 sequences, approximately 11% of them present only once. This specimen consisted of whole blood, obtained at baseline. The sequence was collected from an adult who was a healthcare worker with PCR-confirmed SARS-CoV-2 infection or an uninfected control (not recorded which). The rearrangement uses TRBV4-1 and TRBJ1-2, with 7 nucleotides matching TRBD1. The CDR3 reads CASSQVPGQSYEDTF. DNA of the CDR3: TGCGCCAGCAGCCAGGTACCGGGACAGAGCTATGAGGACACCTTC.